This record concerns one T cell receptor (beta chain) sequence. The antigen remains undetermined. Expressed TCRB transcripts were sequenced after all isolated RNA was converted to cDNA. Profiled with immunoSEQ multiplex PCR; TCRdb holds only in-frame clones, not every one. Found here are roughly 290,000 clones, approximately 15% of them singletons; the top ten hold roughly 0.015%. These data come from a study of beta chain features in type 1 diabetes. Study in general: Summed over all samples, the examined sorted cells came to 100 million to 130 million.

The CDR3 contains 13 residues. V dropped 3 bases and J dropped 6 bases, with 10 bases sitting between them. The germline gives CDR1 ENHRY, CDR2 SYGVKD. Broader study findings: Moderate but significant shortening of TCRB CDR3s was recorded in all four CD4+ subsets from Type 1 diabetes patients. Fewer insertions but more deletions were seen at VDJ junctions in type 1 diabetes patients.

The rearrangement links TRBV10-3 to TRBJ2-3, with D possibly matching TRBD2 (5 bases). The specimen sequenced was naive CD4+ T cells from blood. The source of this sequence is a man aged 18 to 30 with type 1 diabetes. The CDR3: CAISELDWDTQYF. CDR3 in DNA: TGTGCCATCAGTGAACTGGACTGGGATACGCAGTATTTT.